This T cell receptor (beta chain) was profiled in a study of cytomegalovirus exposure and HLA in healthy donors. The PCR used 60 Vbeta and 13 Jbeta primers. The table came from immunoSEQ multiplex PCR; TCRdb's copy has only in-frame clones and leaves some out. The sample shows approximately 160,000 clones, 68% of them seen only once. Per germline, CDR1 LGHNA and CDR2 YSLEER. V was pared by 0 bases and J by 6 bases, with 9 bases between. There are 14 residues in the CDR3. The sample consisted of PBMCs. The rearrangement uses TRBV4-3 and TRBJ1-5; tentatively, D is TRBD1 (6 bases). This sequence was found in a woman aged 40-49 years in good health and CMV-seropositive. CDR3 DNA: TGCGCCAGCAGCCAAGACAGGGGTAGTCAGCCCCAGCATTTT. Translating it yields CASSQDRGSQPQHF.